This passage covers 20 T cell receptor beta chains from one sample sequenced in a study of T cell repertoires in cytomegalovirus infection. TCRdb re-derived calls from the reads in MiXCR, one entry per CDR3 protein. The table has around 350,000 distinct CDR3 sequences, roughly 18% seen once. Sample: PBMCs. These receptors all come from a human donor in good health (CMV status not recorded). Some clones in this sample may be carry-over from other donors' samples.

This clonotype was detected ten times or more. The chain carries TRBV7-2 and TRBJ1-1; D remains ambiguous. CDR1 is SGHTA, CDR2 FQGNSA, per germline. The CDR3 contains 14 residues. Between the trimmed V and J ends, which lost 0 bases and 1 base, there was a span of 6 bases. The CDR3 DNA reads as TGTGCCAGCAGCTTAGCGCACAGGAACACTGAAGCTTTCTTT. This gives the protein CASSLAHRNTEAFF.

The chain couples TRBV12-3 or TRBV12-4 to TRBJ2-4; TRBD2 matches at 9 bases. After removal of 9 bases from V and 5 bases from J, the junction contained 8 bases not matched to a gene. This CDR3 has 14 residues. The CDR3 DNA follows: TGTGCCAGTACTAAGACTAGCGGCCAAAACATTCAGTACTTC. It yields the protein CASTKTSGQNIQYF.

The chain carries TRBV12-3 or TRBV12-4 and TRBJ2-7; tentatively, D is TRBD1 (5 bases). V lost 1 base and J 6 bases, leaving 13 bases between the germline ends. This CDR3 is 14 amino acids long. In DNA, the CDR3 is TGTGCCAGCAGTTTAGTAGGGGTAGGGGTCGAGCAGTACTTC. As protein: CASSLVGVGVEQYF.

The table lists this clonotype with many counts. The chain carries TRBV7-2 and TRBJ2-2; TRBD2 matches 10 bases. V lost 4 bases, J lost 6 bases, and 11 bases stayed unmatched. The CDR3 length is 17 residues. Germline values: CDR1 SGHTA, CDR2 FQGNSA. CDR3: CASSSHPGTSVPGELFF. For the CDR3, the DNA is TGTGCCAGCAGCTCTCACCCCGGGACTAGCGTTCCCGGGGAGCTGTTTTTT. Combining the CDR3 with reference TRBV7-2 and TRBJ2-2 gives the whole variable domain GAGVSQSPSNKVTEKGKDVELRCDPISGHTALYWYRQSLGQGLEFLIYFQGNSAPDKSGLPSDRFSAERTGGSVSTLTIQRTQQEDSAVYLCASSSHPGTSVPGELFFGEGSRLTVL.

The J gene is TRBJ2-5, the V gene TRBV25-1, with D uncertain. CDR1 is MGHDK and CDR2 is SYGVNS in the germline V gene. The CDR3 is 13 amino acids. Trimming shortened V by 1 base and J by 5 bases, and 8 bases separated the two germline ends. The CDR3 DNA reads TGTGCCAGCAGTGAATCGAACCGGGAGACCCAGTACTTC. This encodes CASSESNRETQYF.

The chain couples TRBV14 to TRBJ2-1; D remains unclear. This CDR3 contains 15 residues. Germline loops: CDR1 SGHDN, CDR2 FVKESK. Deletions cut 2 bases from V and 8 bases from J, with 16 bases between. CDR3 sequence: CASSQPRQGVHEQFF. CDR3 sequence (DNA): TGTGCCAGCAGCCAACCCAGGCAAGGTGTCCATGAGCAGTTCTTC.

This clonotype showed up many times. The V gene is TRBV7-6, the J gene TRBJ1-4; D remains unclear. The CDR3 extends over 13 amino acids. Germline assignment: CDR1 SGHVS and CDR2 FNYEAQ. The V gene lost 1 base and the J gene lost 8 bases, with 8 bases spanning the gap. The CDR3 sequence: CASSLGTGEKLFF. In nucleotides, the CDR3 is TGTGCCAGCAGCTTAGGAACCGGAGAAAAACTGTTTTTT.

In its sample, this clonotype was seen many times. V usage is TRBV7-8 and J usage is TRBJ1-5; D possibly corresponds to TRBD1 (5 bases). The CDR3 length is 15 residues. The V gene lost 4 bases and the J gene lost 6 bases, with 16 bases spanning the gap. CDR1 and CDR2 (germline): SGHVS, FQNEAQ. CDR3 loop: CASSSRWGLGQPQHF. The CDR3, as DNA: TGTGCCAGCAGCTCCCGGTGGGGGTTGGGTCAGCCCCAGCATTTT.

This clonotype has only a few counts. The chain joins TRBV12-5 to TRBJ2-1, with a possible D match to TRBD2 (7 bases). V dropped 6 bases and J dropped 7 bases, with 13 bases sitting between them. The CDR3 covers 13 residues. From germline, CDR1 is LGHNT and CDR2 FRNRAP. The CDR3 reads CASGQQGGNEQFF. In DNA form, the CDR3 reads TGTGCTAGTGGCCAACAGGGAGGGAATGAGCAGTTCTTC.

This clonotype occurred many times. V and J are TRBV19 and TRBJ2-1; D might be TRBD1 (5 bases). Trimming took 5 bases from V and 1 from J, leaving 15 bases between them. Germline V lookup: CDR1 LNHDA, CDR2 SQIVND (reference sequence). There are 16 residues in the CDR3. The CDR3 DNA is TGTGCCAGTAGTGGTGGGAAGGGGCTATCCTACAATGAGCAGTTCTTC. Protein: CASSGGKGLSYNEQFF.

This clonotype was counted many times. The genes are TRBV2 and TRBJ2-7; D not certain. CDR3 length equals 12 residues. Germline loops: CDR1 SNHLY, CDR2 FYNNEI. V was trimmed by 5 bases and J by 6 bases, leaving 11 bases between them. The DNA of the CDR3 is TGTGCCAGCAGTTTGGACGTCGTCGAGCAGTACTTC. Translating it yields CASSLDVVEQYF.

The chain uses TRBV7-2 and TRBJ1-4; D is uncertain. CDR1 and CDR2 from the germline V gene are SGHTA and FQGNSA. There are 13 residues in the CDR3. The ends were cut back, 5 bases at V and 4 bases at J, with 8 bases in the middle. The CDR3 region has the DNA TGTGCCAGCAGCCGGGCAATTAATGAAAAACTGTTTTTT. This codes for CASSRAINEKLFF.

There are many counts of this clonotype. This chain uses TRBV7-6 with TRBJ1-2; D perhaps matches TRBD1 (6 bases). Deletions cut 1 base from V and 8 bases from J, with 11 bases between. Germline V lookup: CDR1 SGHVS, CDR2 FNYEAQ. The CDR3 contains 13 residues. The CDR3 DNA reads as TGTGCCAGCAGCTTAGACAGGGTAGGAGGCTACACCTTC. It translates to CASSLDRVGGYTF.

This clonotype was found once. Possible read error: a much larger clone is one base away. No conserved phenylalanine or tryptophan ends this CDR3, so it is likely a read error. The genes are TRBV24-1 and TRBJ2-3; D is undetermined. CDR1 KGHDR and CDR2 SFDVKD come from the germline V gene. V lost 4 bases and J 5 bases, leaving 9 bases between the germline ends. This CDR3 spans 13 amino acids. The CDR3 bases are TGTGCCACCAGTGAATTTGGCTTAGATACGCAGTATCTT. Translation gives CATSEFGLDTQYL.

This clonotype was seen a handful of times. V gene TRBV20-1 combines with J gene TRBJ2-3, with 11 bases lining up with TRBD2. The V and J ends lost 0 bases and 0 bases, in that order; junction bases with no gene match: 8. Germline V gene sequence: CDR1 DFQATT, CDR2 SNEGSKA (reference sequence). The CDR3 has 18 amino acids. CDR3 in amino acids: CSARDLETSGTSTDTQYF. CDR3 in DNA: TGCAGTGCTAGAGATCTGGAGACTAGCGGGACTAGCACAGATACGCAGTATTTT.

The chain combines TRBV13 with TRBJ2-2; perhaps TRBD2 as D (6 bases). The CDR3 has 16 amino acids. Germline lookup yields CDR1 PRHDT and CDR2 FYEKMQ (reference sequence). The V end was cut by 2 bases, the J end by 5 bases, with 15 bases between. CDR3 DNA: TGTGCCAGCAGCTTACGGACTAACCGACGGACCGGGGAGCTGTTTTTT. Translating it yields CASSLRTNRRTGELFF.

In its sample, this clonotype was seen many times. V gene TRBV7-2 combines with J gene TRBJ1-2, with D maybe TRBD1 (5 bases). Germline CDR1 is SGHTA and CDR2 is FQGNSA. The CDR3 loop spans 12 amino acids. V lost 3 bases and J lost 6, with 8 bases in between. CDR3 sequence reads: CASSFRGDGYTF. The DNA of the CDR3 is TGTGCCAGCAGCTTCCGGGGGGATGGCTACACCTTC.

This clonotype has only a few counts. Here the CDR3 reads CASSSGLAGVGYEQYF. The CDR3 DNA reads TGTGCCAGCAGCTCCGGACTAGCGGGAGTGGGCTACGAGCAGTACTTC. J is TRBJ2-7 and V is TRBV7-2; the match to TRBD2 covers 13 bases. The CDR3 spans 16 residues. J gave up 3 bases and V 4 bases, and 6 bases lay outside the gene matches. Germline loops: CDR1 SGHTA, CDR2 FQGNSA. The full variable domain, in which reference TRBV7-2 and TRBJ2-7 provide the parts outside the CDR3, is GAGVSQSPSNKVTEKGKDVELRCDPISGHTALYWYRQSLGQGLEFLIYFQGNSAPDKSGLPSDRFSAERTGGSVSTLTIQRTQQEDSAVYLCASSSGLAGVGYEQYFGPGTRLTVT.

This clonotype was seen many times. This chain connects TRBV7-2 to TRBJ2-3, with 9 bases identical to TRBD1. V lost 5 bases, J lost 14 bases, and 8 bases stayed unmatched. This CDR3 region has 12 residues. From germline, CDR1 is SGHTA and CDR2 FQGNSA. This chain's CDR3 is CASSPLQGARYF. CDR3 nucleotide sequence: TGTGCCAGCAGCCCACTACAGGGGGCAAGGTATTTT.

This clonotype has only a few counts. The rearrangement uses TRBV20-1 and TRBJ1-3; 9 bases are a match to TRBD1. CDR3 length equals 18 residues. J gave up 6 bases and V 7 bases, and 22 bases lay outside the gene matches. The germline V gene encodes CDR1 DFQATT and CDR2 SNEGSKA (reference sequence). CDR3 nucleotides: TGCAGTGTTCCTAACCGGACACTGGGACAGGGCCTGACAAACACCATATATTTT. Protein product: CSVPNRTLGQGLTNTIYF.